This passage covers 13 T cell receptor beta chains from one sample sequenced in a study of blood T cell repertoires in COVID-19 (dated by TCRdb to 2020 to 2021). The method behind the library was the immunoSEQ multiplex PCR assay. TCRdb retrieved this table from immuneACCESS and kept in-frame rearrangements only. Not all clones are present; in checked studies, unresolved V genes account for under half, and no reason is known for the remainder. This sample comprises more than 90,000 clones, 92% of them detected only once. Of the sample, 5% to 6% falls within the top ten clones. The sample comprised peripheral blood. The receptor set was obtained from a man in his fifties or sixties with active COVID-19.

The chain joins TRBV30 to TRBJ1-5; 8 bases line up with TRBD1. There are 18 residues in the CDR3. The ends lost 3 bases at V and 0 bases at J; junction bases unmatched: 13. Germline CDR1 and CDR2: GTSNPN and SVGIG (reference sequence). CDR3 bases: TGTGCCTGGAGCGCGAAGAAACAGGGGGTTTATAGCAATCAGCCCCAGCATTTT. Translated, it gives CAWSAKKQGVYSNQPQHF.

The rearrangement links TRBV20-1 to TRBJ2-7, with 7 bases fitting TRBD1. The CDR3 extends over 11 amino acids. J lost 4 bases, V lost 5 bases, and 2 bases had no gene match. The V gene's germline CDR1 is DFQATT and CDR2 SNEGSKA (reference sequence). CDR3 protein: CSAATGYEQYF. The CDR3 DNA sequence: TGCAGTGCTGCGACAGGGTACGAGCAGTACTTC.

The rearrangement links TRBV9 to TRBJ2-5; tentatively, D is TRBD2 (5 bases). Trimming removed 0 bases at V and 5 bases at J, with 8 bases between. The V gene's germline CDR1 is SGDLS and CDR2 YYNGEE. CDR3 length equals 13 residues. CDR3 bases: TGTGCCAGCAGCGTAGGCGGGCTTGAGACCCAGTACTTC. It codes for CASSVGGLETQYF.

This chain uses TRBV27 with TRBJ1-2; 8 positions match TRBD1. This CDR3 region has 13 residues. Germline V lookup: CDR1 MNHEY, CDR2 SMNVEV (reference sequence). Trimming cost V 4 bases and J 5 bases; bases outside gene matches: 3. In DNA form, the CDR3 reads TGTGCCAGCAGTTCGAGGACAGGGTATGGCTACACCTTC. Protein sequence: CASSSRTGYGYTF.

The rearrangement joins TRBV28 to TRBJ1-6, with D perhaps matching TRBD1 (6 bases). Germline V gives CDR1 MDHEN, CDR2 SYDVKM. V was clipped by 10 bases and J by 10 bases, with 14 bases between them. This CDR3 contains 12 residues. The CDR3 DNA sequence: TGTGCCACCAGACAGGCACAATCACCCCTCCACTTT. It codes for CATRQAQSPLHF.

V gene TRBV11-3 combines with J gene TRBJ1-5; D perhaps matches TRBD1 (6 bases). The V end was cut by 5 bases, the J end by 0 bases, with 20 bases between. The CDR3 extends over 18 amino acids. Per the germline V gene, CDR1 is SGHNT and CDR2 is YENEEA. The CDR3 bases are TGTGCCAGCAGCCCCCCCCGGACAGACTTTTATAGCAATCAGCCCCAGCATTTT. It is translated as CASSPPRTDFYSNQPQHF.

The chain joins TRBV5-1 to TRBJ2-3, with D perhaps TRBD2 (5 bases). Trimming cost V 1 base and J 0 bases, with 9 bases left between them. The CDR3 spans 15 residues. CDR1 SGHRS and CDR2 YFSETQ come from the germline V gene. The CDR3 DNA reads as TGCGCCAGCAGCTTGCAGAAGCGGAGCACAGATACGCAGTATTTT. Its translation is CASSLQKRSTDTQYF.

This clone has a single count. V gene TRBV7-8 combines with J gene TRBJ2-7; the match to TRBD2 covers 10 bases. The CDR3 has 16 residues. Trimming at V came to 4 bases and at J to 6 bases, leaving 12 bases not matched to a gene. The germline gives CDR1 SGHVS, CDR2 FQNEAQ. The CDR3 DNA is TGTGCCAGCAGCTGGGAGAGACCGGGACTAGCGAGCGAGCAGTACTTC. Translating it yields CASSWERPGLASEQYF.

In its sample, this clone was seen a few times. V is TRBV3-1 (or the pseudogene TRBV3-2) and J is TRBJ1-6; D is undetermined. V was clipped by 1 base and J by 10 bases, with 14 bases between them. The CDR3 length is 15 residues. The germline V gene encodes CDR1 LGHDT and CDR2 YNNKEL (reference sequence). In DNA form, the CDR3 reads TGTGCCAGCAGCCAAGTTCCCGGGAGCGGATCACCCCTCCACTTT. Amino acid sequence: CASSQVPGSGSPLHF.

The chain combines TRBV5-1 with TRBJ2-1; 9 bases align to TRBD1. The CDR3 has 17 amino acids. J gave up 5 bases and V 3 bases, and 12 bases lay outside the gene matches. Germline V lookup: CDR1 SGHRS, CDR2 YFSETQ. The CDR3 DNA reads TGCGCCAGCAGCTATCGAACCCCCGGGACAGGGAACAATGAGCAGTTCTTC. Protein: CASSYRTPGTGNNEQFF.

The V and J genes are TRBV2 and TRBJ1-2, with D possibly matching TRBD1 (6 bases). V lost 4 bases and J lost 1, with 13 bases in between. Germline V gene data show CDR1 as SNHLY and CDR2 as FYNNEI. CDR3 length equals 15 residues. The CDR3, as DNA: TGTGCCAGCAGTGGAGACAGGACCGGTAACTATGGCTACACCTTC. It translates to CASSGDRTGNYGYTF. Full variable domain (missing parts from reference TRBV2 and TRBJ1-2): EPEVTQTPSHQVTQMGQEVILRCVPISNHLYFYWYRQILGQKVEFLVSFYNNEISEKSEIFDDQFSVERPDGSNFTLKIRSTKLEDSAMYFCASSGDRTGNYGYTFGSGTRLTVV.

The J gene is TRBJ1-4, the V gene TRBV3-1 (or the pseudogene TRBV3-2); no clear D gene. The germline gives CDR1 LGHDT, CDR2 YNNKEL (reference sequence). The CDR3 runs 15 residues. Trimming took off 3 bases at V and 6 bases at J, with 14 bases between the two ends. The CDR3 spells CASSQSRMRDEKLFF. The CDR3 DNA is TGTGCCAGCAGCCAGTCTCGGATGAGGGATGAAAAACTGTTTTTT.

The count of this clone is one. The chain recombines TRBV14 with TRBJ2-6; possibly TRBD1 for D (5 bases). The CDR3 has 16 residues. V lost 1 base, J lost 1 base, and 8 bases lay in between. Germline CDR1 and CDR2: SGHDN and FVKESK. The CDR3 coding sequence is TGTGCCAGCAGCCAAGGGTGGACATCTGGGGCCAACGTCCTGACTTTC. This gives the protein CASSQGWTSGANVLTF. The full variable domain, in which reference TRBV14 and TRBJ2-6 provide the parts outside the CDR3, is EAGVTQFPSHSVIEKGQTVTLRCDPISGHDNLYWYRRVMGKEIKFLLHFVKESKQDESGMPNNRFLAERTGGTYSTLKVQPAELEDSGVYFCASSQGWTSGANVLTFGAGSRLTVL.